The sequence of this T cell receptor beta chain was determined in a study of cytomegalovirus exposure and HLA in healthy donors. Study conclusions and caveats: Further analysis was carried out later, and it showed several of the most significant clusters appearing linked to common viral pathogens.

In this sample, this clone turned up once. Its antigen remains unknown. Use of 60 Vbeta and 13 Jbeta primers characterized the PCR. Sequencing used immunoSEQ multiplex PCR; TCRdb keeps in-frame clones, though not all of them. The sample lists 200,000 to 250,000 clones; just over 75% were seen once. The CDR3 is 17 residues long. The germline V and J ends were trimmed by 2 bases and 0 bases, with 11 bases remaining between them. Looked up from germline, CDR1 is SNHLY and CDR2 is FYNNEI. The clonotype comes from a man between 18 and 29 years old in good health and CMV-seronegative. This chain joins TRBV2 and TRBJ2-6; weak D call: TRBD1 (5 bases). The sequenced material came from PBMCs. The DNA of the CDR3 is TGTGCCAGCAGTGAATTTGGGGCCTACTCTGGGGCCAACGTCCTGACTTTC. It translates to CASSEFGAYSGANVLTF.